The clone carrying this T cell receptor (beta chain) was seen ten or more times. Its antigen remains unknown. With V trimmed by 7 bases and J by 3 bases, 15 bases remained unmatched. The germline gives CDR1 SGHVS, CDR2 FQNEAQ. CDR3 length: 19 residues. Template material for TCR beta VDJ and CDR3 profiling consisted of genomic DNA. TCRdb used MiXCR to reprocess the reads, holding one entry per CDR3 protein. The sample gives roughly 180,000 distinct CDR3 sequences, 64% of which show up once; around 46% is in the top ten. The sample originates from a study of CD8+CD57+ T cells in acquired aplastic anemia. Study details: Sorted CD4+ plus CD8+ cells gave DNA averaging around 3 ug. General study results and limits: Between patients and controls, around 27 CD8+ CDR3 sequences were found in common. Patients showed no significant difference from controls in CD8+ Simpson's diversity.

This clonotype was obtained from a human donor with severe aplastic anemia or a healthy control (not recorded which). The rearrangement uses TRBV7-8 and TRBJ2-1; TRBD2 matches 13 bases. The sample was sorted CD4+, CD8+, or CD8+CD57+ T cells (not recorded which) from PBMCs. In DNA form, the CDR3 reads TGTGCCAGCATACCCGGACTAGCGGGGGAAAGAACCTACTACAATGAGCAGTTCTTC. Translating it yields CASIPGLAGERTYYNEQFF.